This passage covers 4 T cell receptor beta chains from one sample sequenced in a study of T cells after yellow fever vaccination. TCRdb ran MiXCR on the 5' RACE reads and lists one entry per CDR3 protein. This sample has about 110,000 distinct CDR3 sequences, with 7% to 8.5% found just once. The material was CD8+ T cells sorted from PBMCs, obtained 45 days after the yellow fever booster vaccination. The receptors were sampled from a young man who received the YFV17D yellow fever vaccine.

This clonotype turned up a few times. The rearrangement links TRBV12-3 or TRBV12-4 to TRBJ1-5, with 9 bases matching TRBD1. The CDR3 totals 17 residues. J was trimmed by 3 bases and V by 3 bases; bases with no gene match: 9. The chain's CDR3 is CASSFAGTGIINQPQHF. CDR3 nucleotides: TGTGCCAGCAGTTTTGCCGGGACAGGGATAATCAATCAGCCCCAGCATTTT.

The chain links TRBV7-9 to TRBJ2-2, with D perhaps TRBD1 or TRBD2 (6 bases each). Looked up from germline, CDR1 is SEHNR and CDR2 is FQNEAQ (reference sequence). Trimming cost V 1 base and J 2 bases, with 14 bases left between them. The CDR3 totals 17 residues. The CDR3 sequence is CASSLGVGGTNTGELFF. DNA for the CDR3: TGTGCCAGCAGCTTAGGAGTAGGCGGGACAAACACCGGGGAGCTGTTTTTT.

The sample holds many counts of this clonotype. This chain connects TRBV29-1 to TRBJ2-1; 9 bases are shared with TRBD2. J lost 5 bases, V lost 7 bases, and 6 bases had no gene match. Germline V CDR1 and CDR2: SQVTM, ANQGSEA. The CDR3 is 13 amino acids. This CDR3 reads CSAGTSRDNEQFF. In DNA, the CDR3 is TGCAGCGCCGGGACTAGCAGAGACAATGAGCAGTTCTTC.

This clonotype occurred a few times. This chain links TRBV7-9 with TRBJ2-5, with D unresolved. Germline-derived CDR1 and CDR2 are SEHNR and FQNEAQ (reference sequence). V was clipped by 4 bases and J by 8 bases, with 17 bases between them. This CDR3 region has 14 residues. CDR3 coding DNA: TGTGCCAGCAGCTCGCCGGTAGTTCAGGAAACCCAGTACTTC. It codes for CASSSPVVQETQYF.